The 32 T cell receptor beta chains in this list originate from one sample, sequenced in a study of shared clonotypes between healthy human individuals. Data came from immunoSEQ multiplex PCR; TCRdb stores just in-frame clones and leaves some out. The sample has 2 million to 2.5 million clones, just under 95% seen once; the top ten hold 0.37%. The source material was naive CD4+ T cells from PBMCs. The subset: CD45RA+ positively selected. The source of these receptors is a man younger than 30 in good health. Some clones in this sample may be carry-over from other donors' samples.

Written as DNA, the CDR3 is TGTGCCAGCAGTGTTTCTGCGGGGCCCCCCTACGAGCAGTACTTC. This translates into CASSVSAGPPYEQYF. The chain combines TRBV2 with TRBJ2-7, with TRBD2 as a possible D gene (6 bases). V was trimmed by 4 bases and J by 2 bases, leaving 15 bases between them. The CDR3 is 15 residues long. Germline V gene data show CDR1 as SNHLY and CDR2 as FYNNEI.

The sample holds one count of this clone. The rearrangement uses TRBV2 and TRBJ2-5, with a tentative D call TRBD1 (5 bases). CDR1 SNHLY and CDR2 FYNNEI come from the germline V gene. The CDR3 loop spans 12 amino acids. With 10 bases removed from V and 1 base from J, the gap between germline ends came to 10 bases. This chain's CDR3 is CATRQLQETQYF. CDR3 in DNA: TGTGCCACCCGACAGCTCCAAGAGACCCAGTACTTC.

CDR3 nucleotides: TGTGCCAGCAGCTTCCCCGACGGTACCTACGAGCAGTACTTC. Protein sequence: CASSFPDGTYEQYF. This chain uses TRBV7-9 with TRBJ2-7; no firm D call. CDR3 size: 14 residues. V lost 3 bases and J 2 bases, leaving 11 bases between the germline ends. Per germline, CDR1 SEHNR and CDR2 FQNEAQ (reference sequence).

V and J are TRBV5-1 and TRBJ2-5; no firm D call. This CDR3 contains 15 residues. V dropped 4 bases and J dropped 5 bases, with 18 bases sitting between them. Germline V gene sequence: CDR1 SGHRS, CDR2 YFSETQ. The CDR3 loop is CASSQPGPGLETQYF. The CDR3 region has the DNA TGCGCCAGCAGCCAGCCAGGTCCTGGGCTCGAGACCCAGTACTTC. The full variable domain, completed using reference TRBV5-1 and TRBJ2-5, is KAGVTQTPRYLIKTRGQQVTLSCSPISGHRSVSWYQQTPGQGLQFLFEYFSETQRNKGNFPGRFSGRQFSNSRSEMNVSTLELGDSALYLCASSQPGPGLETQYFGPGTRLLVL.

The V gene is TRBV4-3, the J gene TRBJ1-2; D is undetermined. V dropped 0 bases and J dropped 7 bases, with 12 bases sitting between them. The CDR3 is made up of 14 amino acids. The V gene's germline CDR1 is LGHNA and CDR2 YSLEER. The CDR3 region is CASSQEVSSRGYTF. CDR3 sequence (DNA): TGCGCCAGCAGCCAAGAGGTTAGCAGTCGTGGCTACACCTTC.

The chain uses TRBV6-1 and TRBJ1-5; no reliable D call. There are 14 residues in the CDR3. Trimming pared 1 base from V and 10 bases from J, leaving 14 bases between. Germline CDR1 is MNHNS and CDR2 is SASEGT. This chain's CDR3 is CASSEGSVLPPQHF. In nucleotides, the CDR3 is TGTGCCAGCAGTGAAGGGTCAGTCCTCCCTCCCCAGCATTTT.

This rearrangement joins TRBV29-1 to TRBJ1-2; D is uncertain. The CDR3 sequence is 11 residues long. Per the germline V gene, CDR1 is SQVTM and CDR2 is ANQGSEA. V lost 4 bases and J 4 bases, leaving 7 bases between the germline ends. For the CDR3, the DNA is TGCAGCGTTGGGCGGGTCTATGGCTACACCTTC. Protein: CSVGRVYGYTF.

J is TRBJ1-1 and V is TRBV28; TRBD1 is a possible D gene (5 bases). Trimming cost V 5 bases and J 4 bases, with 17 bases left between them. CDR3 size: 15 residues. Germline CDR1 and CDR2: MDHEN and SYDVKM. The CDR3 region is CASSLGGGKSTEAFF. For the CDR3, the DNA is TGTGCCAGCAGTCTCGGGGGGGGGAAAAGCACTGAAGCTTTCTTT.

The chain carries TRBV2 and TRBJ2-7; 9 bases are shared with TRBD2. V was clipped by 3 bases and J by 6 bases; unmatched bases: 9. Germline values: CDR1 SNHLY, CDR2 FYNNEI. The CDR3 is 15 amino acids. Here the CDR3 reads CASSESSGIIGEQYF. Written as DNA, the CDR3 is TGTGCCAGCAGTGAGTCTAGCGGGATTATCGGCGAGCAGTACTTC.

This clone was found once. CDR3 nucleotide sequence: TGTGCCAGCAGTGTACGACAGGGTAGTACTGGGGCCAACGTCCTGACTTTC. Protein product: CASSVRQGSTGANVLTF. The J gene is TRBJ2-6, the V gene TRBV6-1; TRBD1 agrees at 7 bases. Germline V lookup: CDR1 MNHNS, CDR2 SASEGT. Unmatched junction bases numbered 8, after V lost 4 bases and J lost 2 bases. The CDR3 covers 17 residues.

The rearrangement links TRBV9 to TRBJ2-1, with no clear D. Germline lookup yields CDR1 SGDLS and CDR2 YYNGEE. The germline V and J ends were trimmed by 2 bases and 2 bases, with 8 bases remaining between them. The CDR3 spans 14 residues. The CDR3 DNA follows: TGTGCCAGCAGCGTTGACTCGACCTACAATGAGCAGTTCTTC. It is translated as CASSVDSTYNEQFF. Supplemented by reference TRBV9 and TRBJ2-1, the full variable domain reads DSGVTQTPKHLITATGQRVTLRCSPRSGDLSVYWYQQSLDQGLQFLIQYYNGEERAKGNILERFSAQQFPDLHSELNLSSLELGDSALYFCASSVDSTYNEQFFGPGTRLTVL.

The rearrangement links TRBV28 to TRBJ2-3, with D maybe TRBD2 (5 bases). V lost 3 bases and J 1 base, leaving 14 bases between the germline ends. Germline V gene sequence: CDR1 MDHEN, CDR2 SYDVKM. CDR3 size: 16 residues. The CDR3 reads CASSLNPGSGTDTQYF. In nucleotides, the CDR3 is TGTGCCAGCAGTTTGAATCCGGGATCCGGCACAGATACGCAGTATTTT.

The gene calls are TRBV28 and TRBJ2-3; D perhaps matches TRBD1 (5 bases). The germline CDR1 and CDR2 sequences are MDHEN and SYDVKM. This CDR3 contains 14 residues. V lost 6 bases, J lost 5 bases, and 15 bases lay in between. CDR3 in amino acids: CASSPAGIRDTQYF. The CDR3 DNA reads TGTGCCAGCAGCCCAGCAGGGATTCGAGATACGCAGTATTTT.

The V and J genes are TRBV15 and TRBJ2-2; 8 bases map to TRBD1. Germline values: CDR1 LNHNV, CDR2 YYDKDF (reference sequence). CDR3 length: 17 residues. V dropped 0 bases and J dropped 0; count of bases not matched to a gene: 3. Here the CDR3 DNA reads TGTGCCACCAGCAGAGATCAACAGGGGGCGAACACCGGGGAGCTGTTTTTT. This translates into CATSRDQQGANTGELFF.

The rearrangement uses TRBV19 and TRBJ2-1; 12 nucleotides align to TRBD2. From germline, CDR1 is LNHDA and CDR2 SQIVND (reference sequence). The CDR3 is made up of 16 amino acids. After removal of 5 bases from V and 7 bases from J, the junction contained 9 bases not matched to a gene. CDR3 loop: CASSHRTSGIWNEQFF. In DNA, the CDR3 is TGTGCCAGTAGTCACCGGACTAGCGGGATCTGGAATGAGCAGTTCTTC. Looking up the rest from reference TRBV19 and TRBJ2-1 gives the full variable domain: DGGITQSPKYLFRKEGQNVTLSCEQNLNHDAMYWYRQDPGQGLRLIYYSQIVNDFQKGDIAEGYSVSREKKESFPLTVTSAQKNPTAFYLCASSHRTSGIWNEQFFGPGTRLTVL.

V gene TRBV5-8 combines with J gene TRBJ1-3; D gene ambiguous. Germline V gene lookup returns CDR1 SGHTS and CDR2 YDEGEE. Trimming took 2 bases from V and 7 from J, leaving 10 bases between them. The CDR3 extends over 13 amino acids. The CDR3 nucleotides are TGTGCCAGCAGCTTAGGGTTGCGGAACACCATATATTTT. Amino acid sequence: CASSLGLRNTIYF. The full variable domain, in which reference TRBV5-8 and TRBJ1-3 provide the parts outside the CDR3, is EAGVTQSPTHLIKTRGQQATLRCSPISGHTSVYWYQQALGLGLQFLLWYDEGEERNRGNFPPRFSGRQFPNYSSELNVNALELEDSALYLCASSLGLRNTIYFGEGSWLTVV.

The genes are TRBV7-3 and TRBJ2-6, with D unresolved. Trimming stripped 2 bases from V and 2 bases from J, with 7 bases between. The CDR3 consists of 15 residues. Germline CDR1 is SGHTA and CDR2 is FQGTGA. CDR3 loop: CASSLLPPGANVLTF. The CDR3, as DNA: TGTGCCAGCAGCTTACTCCCCCCTGGGGCCAACGTCCTGACTTTC.

The chain links TRBV14 to TRBJ2-3; weak D call: TRBD2 (6 bases). The CDR3 has 13 residues. Between the trimmed V and J ends, which lost 1 base and 7 bases, there was a span of 9 bases. Per the germline V gene, CDR1 is SGHDN and CDR2 is FVKESK. DNA of the CDR3: TGTGCCAGCAGCCAAGTAGGAGGGAATACGCAGTATTTT. This sequence encodes CASSQVGGNTQYF.

This chain joins TRBV28 and TRBJ1-1; D ambiguous. Germline values: CDR1 MDHEN, CDR2 SYDVKM. This CDR3 comprises 15 residues. V was shortened by 5 bases and J by 0 bases, with 13 bases between the two germline ends. CDR3 DNA sequence: TGTGCCAGCAGTAGGCGTCGATCGTTGAACACTGAAGCTTTCTTT. Translating it yields CASSRRRSLNTEAFF.

This clone was observed a few times. V is TRBV7-9 and J is TRBJ1-2; D gene ambiguous. V gave up 4 bases and J gave up 4 bases, with 16 bases separating them. CDR1 and CDR2 (germline): SEHNR, FQNEAQ (reference sequence). The CDR3 extends over 15 amino acids. The CDR3 DNA reads TGTGCCAGCAGCTCGTCGGGCAGGATTGGCTATGGCTACACCTTC. Translation: CASSSSGRIGYGYTF.

The V gene is TRBV2, the J gene TRBJ1-5; possibly TRBD1 for D (6 bases). The CDR3 sequence is 14 residues long. Germline V gene data show CDR1 as SNHLY and CDR2 as FYNNEI. Trimming removed 4 bases at V and 7 bases at J, with 14 bases between. Written as DNA, the CDR3 is TGTGCCAGCAGTGGTACAGGGCAGACGCAGCCCCAGCATTTT. Translation gives CASSGTGQTQPQHF.

Comments on this clone: The same CDR3 can be traced to other DNA sequences in this sample. The chain employs TRBV5-1 and TRBJ1-3, with D tentatively TRBD1 (6 bases). The V end lost 1 base, the J end lost 2 bases, and 7 bases lay between the germline ends. Per germline, CDR1 SGHRS and CDR2 YFSETQ. The CDR3 totals 14 residues. Here the CDR3 reads CASSLSGAGNTIYF. The CDR3 DNA follows: TGCGCCAGCAGCTTGTCAGGGGCTGGAAACACCATATATTTT.

J is TRBJ2-7 and V is TRBV6-1; TRBD2 matches at 7 bases. The V gene's germline CDR1 is MNHNS and CDR2 SASEGT. V shed 7 bases, J shed 1 base, and the junction held 10 bases outside the gene matches. The CDR3 is 15 amino acids. CDR3 coding DNA: TGTGCCAGCATTAGACAGTACGGGAGGTCCTACGAGCAGTACTTC. It codes for CASIRQYGRSYEQYF.

The chain uses TRBV5-6 and TRBJ2-7; TRBD1 might be the D (5 bases). V lost 0 bases to trimming and J lost 5 bases, with 9 bases between them. Germline CDR1 and CDR2: SGHDT and YYEEEE. This CDR3 comprises 13 residues. This chain's CDR3 is CASSLVRDDEQYF. The CDR3 DNA reads as TGTGCCAGCAGCTTGGTCAGGGATGACGAGCAGTACTTC. Complete variable domain (other parts from reference TRBV5-6 and TRBJ2-7): DAGVTQSPTHLIKTRGQQVTLRCSPKSGHDTVSWYQQALGQGPQFIFQYYEEEERQRGNFPDRFSGHQFPNYSSELNVNALLLGDSALYLCASSLVRDDEQYFGPGTRLTVT.

The rearrangement uses TRBV7-3 and TRBJ2-2; TRBD2 might be the D (6 bases). Per germline, CDR1 SGHTA and CDR2 FQGTGA. The CDR3 covers 16 residues. Trimming shortened V by 2 bases and J by 2 bases, and 12 bases separated the two germline ends. CDR3 loop: CASSLGIAANTGELFF. CDR3 DNA: TGTGCCAGCAGCTTAGGTATAGCGGCAAACACCGGGGAGCTGTTTTTT.

The V gene is TRBV7-8, the J gene TRBJ2-5, with 11 bases lining up with TRBD2. Trimming cost V 0 bases and J 2 bases; bases outside gene matches: 8. The CDR3 spans 18 residues. CDR1 is SGHVS and CDR2 is FQNEAQ in the germline V gene. In nucleotides, the CDR3 is TGTGCCAGCAGCTTAGCTCTCCCTAGCGGGAGGCCACAAGAGACCCAGTACTTC. It is translated as CASSLALPSGRPQETQYF.

The chain employs TRBV2 and TRBJ2-1, with D perhaps matching TRBD1 (6 bases). V was pared by 3 bases and J by 7 bases, with 13 bases between. Germline-derived CDR1 and CDR2 are SNHLY and FYNNEI. The CDR3 is 14 residues long. The CDR3 DNA reads as TGTGCCAGCAGTGATCGTACAGGGCGGAATGAGCAGTTCTTC. This encodes CASSDRTGRNEQFF.

This clone was observed a few times. The same CDR3 can be traced to other DNA sequences in this sample. This chain links TRBV5-4 with TRBJ2-3; D call uncertain. Per the germline V gene, CDR1 is SGHNT and CDR2 is YYREEE (reference sequence). The CDR3 runs 12 residues. V was cut by 0 bases and J by 3 bases, with 2 bases left in between. The CDR3 loop is CASSLETDTQYF. The DNA for the CDR3 is TGTGCCAGCAGCTTGGAAACAGATACGCAGTATTTT.

The rearrangement uses TRBV23-1 and TRBJ2-7; tentatively, D is TRBD1 (6 bases). TRBV23-1 is noted as an ORF with a role that remains uncertain. The CDR3 is 19 amino acids. The V end was cut by 4 bases, the J end by 2 bases, with 27 bases between. CDR3 in DNA: TGCGCCAGCAGTCTGAACGCCGCTGCCCTGCCGACAGGAGCCTACGAGCAGTACTTC. Translation: CASSLNAAALPTGAYEQYF.

V and J are TRBV6-1 and TRBJ1-5; possibly TRBD1 for D (6 bases). Germline V CDR1 and CDR2: MNHNS, SASEGT. V was trimmed by 5 bases and J by 6 bases, leaving 17 bases between them. The CDR3 is made up of 15 amino acids. The CDR3 sequence: CASSPRGRGAQPQHF. The CDR3 nucleotides are TGTGCCAGCAGTCCCCGGGGTAGGGGGGCTCAGCCCCAGCATTTT.

This chain connects TRBV4-3 to TRBJ2-1; D might be TRBD1 or TRBD2, each matching 5 bases. The CDR3 is 16 amino acids. CDR1 LGHNA and CDR2 YSLEER come from the germline V gene. V dropped 0 bases and J dropped 8 bases, with 17 bases sitting between them. Here the CDR3 reads CASSQDGAEDGHEQFF. The CDR3 bases are TGCGCCAGCAGCCAAGATGGGGCGGAGGACGGCCATGAGCAGTTCTTC.

V usage is TRBV18 and J usage is TRBJ1-5, with D hard to call. Trimming left V 3 bases short and J 4 bases short, with 7 bases between. The CDR3 runs to 13 residues. Per the germline V gene, CDR1 is KGHSH and CDR2 is LQKENI. The CDR3 here is CASSPTRNQPQHF. DNA of the CDR3: TGTGCCAGCTCACCGACGAGGAATCAGCCCCAGCATTTT. The variable domain in full, with the rest retrieved from reference TRBV18 and TRBJ1-5, is NAGVMQNPRHLVRRRGQEARLRCSPMKGHSHVYWYRQLPEEGLKFMVYLQKENIIDESGMPKERFSAEFPKEGPSILRIQQVVRGDSAAYFCASSPTRNQPQHFGDGTRLSIL.